This TCR beta chain is drawn from a study of vaccination and CD4 T cells after COVID-19. Turning to the study itself: In the control cultures, a CEFX pool, an HIV-1 Nef pool, or no peptide was supplied.

Concerning this clonotype: As yet, its antigen is unknown.

Per germline, CDR1 MNHEY and CDR2 SVGEGT. The CDR3 is 14 amino acids. The V end lost 10 bases, the J end lost 11 bases, and 24 bases lay between the germline ends. Treatment meaning: roughly ten-day PBMC culture with coronavirus spike peptide pools or control peptides (ViraFEST assay). First, ViraFEST expanded antigen-specific T cells with peptide pools, and next it sequenced the TCRs. Following culture for more than eight days, CD4+ T cells were isolated by negative selection. Cultured CD4+ T cell DNA was sequenced using the Oncomine TCR Beta short-read assay. TCRdb recomputed calls from the PCR reads with MiXCR, one row per CDR3 protein. The sample includes fewer than 20,000 distinct CDR3 sequences, just under 50% of them seen just once.

The chain has TRBV6-2 or TRBV6-3 and TRBJ2-1; D not resolved. This clonotype was obtained from a human donor who had recovered from COVID-19. This material consisted of CD4+ T cells from blood, cultured in vitro, taken before SARS-CoV-2 vaccination. CDR3 region: CATTPLLSGVQQFF. CDR3 DNA: TGTGCCACCACACCACTATTATCAGGAGTACAGCAGTTCTTC.